The 28 T cell receptor beta chains below all came from one sample that was sequenced in a study of T cells after yellow fever vaccination. TCRdb itself ran the 5' RACE reads through MiXCR, one entry per CDR3 protein. The sample lists about 220,000 distinct CDR3 sequences; approximately 3.3% were seen once. The source material was CD4+ T cells sorted from PBMCs, sampled 10 days after the yellow fever booster vaccination. Receptors were obtained from a man aged 18-30 years who received the YFV17D yellow fever vaccine.

This clonotype was detected many times. This chain connects TRBV5-1 to TRBJ2-1, with TRBD2 identical over 8 bases. Germline values: CDR1 SGHRS, CDR2 YFSETQ. V was clipped by 0 bases and J by 4 bases; unmatched bases: 9. The length of the CDR3 is 17 residues. The CDR3 bases are TGCGCCAGCAGCTTGGTAGCTAGCGGGTCATCTTACAATGAGCAGTTCTTC. It yields the protein CASSLVASGSSYNEQFF.

This clonotype has at least ten counts. This chain uses TRBV29-1 with TRBJ1-2; D uncertain. V dropped 4 bases and J dropped 8 bases, with 17 bases sitting between them. CDR3 length: 13 amino acids. CDR1 is SQVTM, CDR2 ANQGSEA, per germline. The CDR3 DNA reads TGCAGCGTTGGGCCCGGCTGGGGTGGGGGCTACACCTTC. Protein: CSVGPGWGGGYTF.

This clonotype was counted ten times or more. The genes are TRBV7-2 and TRBJ2-7; TRBD2 agrees at 7 bases. The germline CDR1 and CDR2 sequences are SGHTA and FQGNSA. Germline trimming cut 5 bases from V and 4 bases from J; bases unmatched to any gene: 8. The CDR3 is 14 amino acids. In DNA form, the CDR3 reads TGTGCCAGCAGCCCCCGGGACTATAAATACGAGCAGTACTTC. Translating it yields CASSPRDYKYEQYF. Full variable domain (outside the CDR3, taken from reference TRBV7-2 and TRBJ2-7): GAGVSQSPSNKVTEKGKDVELRCDPISGHTALYWYRQSLGQGLEFLIYFQGNSAPDKSGLPSDRFSAERTGGSVSTLTIQRTQQEDSAVYLCASSPRDYKYEQYFGPGTRLTVT.

The sample holds many counts of this clonotype. V gene TRBV7-2 combines with J gene TRBJ2-3, with 12 bases identical to TRBD2. The CDR3 loop spans 18 amino acids. The V gene's germline CDR1 is SGHTA and CDR2 FQGNSA. The junction had 12 bases not matched to a gene; V was cut back by 6 bases and J by 2 bases. The CDR3 bases are TGTGCCAGCAGTTCACTAAAAGGACTAGCGGGGAACACAGATACGCAGTATTTT. Translating gives CASSSLKGLAGNTDTQYF.

This clonotype was found many times. V gene TRBV20-1 combines with J gene TRBJ2-5; 7 positions agree with TRBD2. The length of the CDR3 is 14 residues. V trimming: 4 bases; J trimming: 5 bases; junction bases outside the gene matches: 10. Germline V gives CDR1 DFQATT, CDR2 SNEGSKA (reference sequence). The CDR3 spells CSAKRVSGRETQYF. CDR3 DNA sequence: TGCAGTGCTAAAAGGGTATCCGGGAGGGAGACCCAGTACTTC.

This clonotype was found many times. The genes are TRBV5-1 and TRBJ2-3, with D possibly being TRBD1 (6 bases). The CDR3 spans 15 residues. Looked up from germline, CDR1 is SGHRS and CDR2 is YFSETQ. V was pared by 2 bases and J by 2 bases, with 12 bases between. CDR3 region: CASSFRRGHTDTQYF. DNA for the CDR3: TGCGCCAGCAGCTTTCGCAGGGGTCACACAGATACGCAGTATTTT.

This clonotype was seen at least ten times. The chain uses TRBV5-1 and TRBJ2-5; D is unclear. Germline CDR1 is SGHRS and CDR2 is YFSETQ. CDR3 size: 14 residues. Deletions cut 6 bases from V and 1 base from J, with 13 bases between. The CDR3 reads CASTRSVPQETQYF. The CDR3 DNA is TGCGCCAGCACGAGGTCCGTACCCCAAGAGACCCAGTACTTC.

This clonotype was observed many times. J is TRBJ2-1 and V is TRBV11-2; TRBD2 matches 11 bases. J was trimmed by 8 bases and V by 5 bases; bases with no gene match: 5. The germline CDR1 and CDR2 sequences are SGHAT and FQNNGV. The CDR3 loop spans 14 amino acids. CDR3 bases: TGTGCCAGCAGCCCTATAGCGGGGGGGTATGAGCAGTTCTTC. This translates into CASSPIAGGYEQFF. Using reference TRBV11-2 and TRBJ2-1 for the parts outside the CDR3, the full variable domain is EAGVAQSPRYKIIEKRQSVAFWCNPISGHATLYWYQQILGQGPKLLIQFQNNGVVDDSQLPKDRFSAERLKGVDSTLKIQPAKLEDSAVYLCASSPIAGGYEQFFGPGTRLTVL.

This clonotype was counted at least ten times. J is TRBJ2-5 and V is TRBV5-1; D perhaps matches TRBD2 (6 bases). V lost 1 base to trimming and J lost 6 bases, with 16 bases between them. The CDR3 has 15 residues. Germline CDR1 SGHRS, CDR2 YFSETQ. The CDR3 sequence: CASSLILGLAQTQYF. The DNA for the CDR3 is TGCGCCAGCAGCTTGATATTGGGGCTAGCGCAGACCCAGTACTTC.

The J gene is TRBJ2-1, the V gene TRBV18, with a tentative D call TRBD1 (6 bases). The V gene lost 3 bases and the J gene lost 4 bases, with 13 bases spanning the gap. CDR3 length: 15 amino acids. Germline-derived CDR1 and CDR2 are KGHSH and LQKENI. The CDR3 here is CASSPLSDRYNEQFF. The CDR3 nucleotides are TGTGCCAGCTCACCTCTATCGGACAGATACAATGAGCAGTTCTTC.

J is TRBJ2-3 and V is TRBV20-1; D may be TRBD2 (7 bases). The CDR3 has 16 residues. Trimming left V 4 bases short and J 2 bases short, with 19 bases between. In germline, CDR1 is DFQATT, CDR2 SNEGSKA (reference sequence). The CDR3 here is CSAIRGGAKVTDTQYF. In nucleotides, the CDR3 is TGCAGTGCTATTAGGGGGGGGGCCAAAGTCACAGATACGCAGTATTTT.

This clonotype was seen ten or more times. The chain combines TRBV6-5 with TRBJ2-7; D gene uncertain. Germline V gene data show CDR1 as MNHEY and CDR2 as SVGAGI. V was trimmed by 6 bases and J by 2 bases, leaving 17 bases between them. The length of the CDR3 is 15 residues. In DNA form, the CDR3 reads TGTGCCAGCAGGACGATACCCCTTGATGCCTACGAGCAGTACGTC. Translation gives CASRTIPLDAYEQYV.

This sequence joins TRBV6-6 and TRBJ1-5; 12 positions match TRBD1. The CDR3 consists of 16 residues. V lost 8 bases, J lost 5 bases, and 10 bases stayed unmatched. Per germline, CDR1 MNHNY and CDR2 SVGAGI (reference sequence). The CDR3 DNA reads TGTGCCAGCCTTCCCGGGACAGGGGGCGGCGATCAGCCCCAGCATTTT. Its translation: CASLPGTGGGDQPQHF.

This clonotype was seen at least ten times. V and J are TRBV12-3 or TRBV12-4 and TRBJ1-5; 8 nucleotides line up with TRBD1. The CDR3 contains 15 residues. Trimming cost V 1 base and J 4 bases; bases outside gene matches: 3. CDR3 region: CASSLETGANQPQHF. CDR3 nucleotide sequence: TGTGCCAGCAGTTTAGAGACAGGGGCAAATCAGCCCCAGCATTTT.

This clonotype has just a few counts. The rearrangement joins TRBV5-1 to TRBJ1-2, with 8 bases that match TRBD1. CDR1 is SGHRS, CDR2 YFSETQ, per germline. The CDR3 covers 13 residues. V was clipped by 4 bases and J by 3 bases; unmatched bases: 2. The CDR3 loop is CASSEQGDYGYTF. The DNA of the CDR3 is TGCGCCAGCAGCGAACAGGGGGACTATGGCTACACCTTC. The full variable domain, in which reference TRBV5-1 and TRBJ1-2 provide the parts outside the CDR3, is KAGVTQTPRYLIKTRGQQVTLSCSPISGHRSVSWYQQTPGQGLQFLFEYFSETQRNKGNFPGRFSGRQFSNSRSEMNVSTLELGDSALYLCASSEQGDYGYTFGSGTRLTVV.

The CDR3 here is CASSPRGGNSPLHF. The CDR3 nucleotides read TGTGCCAGCAGCCCGCGGGGGGGCAATTCACCCCTCCACTTT. The chain uses TRBV5-5 and TRBJ1-6, with D maybe TRBD1 (6 bases). This CDR3 has 14 residues. V was cut by 4 bases and J by 7 bases, with 12 bases left in between. Germline CDR1 SGHKS, CDR2 YYEKEE (reference sequence).

This clonotype showed up many times. The chain combines TRBV28 with TRBJ1-1; D is undetermined. Trimming pared 2 bases from V and 1 base from J, leaving 11 bases between. The CDR3 totals 15 residues. Germline-derived CDR1 and CDR2 are MDHEN and SYDVKM. The CDR3 DNA sequence: TGTGCCAGCAGTTTAATTATTTCAGGGAACACTGAAGCTTTCTTT. As protein: CASSLIISGNTEAFF.

This clonotype was counted between two and nine times. The chain uses TRBV7-8 and TRBJ2-6; 10 bases line up with TRBD1. The ends lost 3 bases at V and 2 bases at J; junction bases unmatched: 7. CDR1 and CDR2 from the germline V gene are SGHVS and FQNEAQ. This CDR3 has 18 amino acids. CDR3 residues: CASSFAGTGEAGANVLTF. The CDR3 DNA reads TGTGCCAGCAGCTTCGCCGGGACAGGGGAGGCTGGGGCCAACGTCCTGACTTTC. The full variable domain, completed using reference TRBV7-8 and TRBJ2-6, is GAGVSQSPRYKVAKRGQDVALRCDPISGHVSLFWYQQALGQGPEFLTYFQNEAQLDKSGLPSDRFFAERPEGSVSTLKIQRTQQEDSAVYLCASSFAGTGEAGANVLTFGAGSRLTVL.

This clonotype was seen many times. V is TRBV20-1 and J is TRBJ1-6, with 7 bases that match TRBD1. Per the germline V gene, CDR1 is DFQATT and CDR2 is SNEGSKA (reference sequence). The ends lost 5 bases at V and 5 bases at J; junction bases unmatched: 9. CDR3 length equals 15 residues. The CDR3 sequence is CSAARGQGDNSPLHF. The CDR3 DNA sequence: TGCAGTGCTGCCCGAGGGCAGGGGGATAATTCACCCCTCCACTTT.

This clonotype was counted a few times. The chain carries TRBV5-4 and TRBJ1-2; no reliable D call. In germline, CDR1 is SGHNT, CDR2 YYREEE (reference sequence). The ends were cut back, 0 bases at V and 5 bases at J, with 17 bases in the middle. The CDR3 sequence is 16 residues long. CDR3 DNA: TGTGCCAGCAGCTTGGAGGCCAGCCAAAAGGAGTATGGCTACACCTTC. Translated, it gives CASSLEASQKEYGYTF.

This clonotype was seen many times. The chain is built from TRBV10-1 and TRBJ1-1; perhaps TRBD1 as D (5 bases). V dropped 2 bases and J dropped 5 bases, with 12 bases sitting between them. The V gene's germline CDR1 is WNHNN and CDR2 SYGVQD (reference sequence). The CDR3 sequence is 14 residues long. CDR3 amino acids: CASSERQGGTEAFF. The CDR3 nucleotides read TGCGCCAGCAGTGAGAGGCAGGGAGGAACTGAAGCTTTCTTT.

The chain is built from TRBV27 and TRBJ1-5; unclear D gene. Trimming stripped 5 bases from V and 1 base from J, with 21 bases between. The CDR3 has 18 residues. Germline CDR1 and CDR2: MNHEY and SMNVEV (reference sequence). CDR3 DNA sequence: TGTGCCAGCAGTCCACTACGCCAGGTCCATGAAAGCAATCAGCCCCAGCATTTT. Residues: CASSPLRQVHESNQPQHF.

The rearrangement links TRBV5-1 to TRBJ1-1; D unclear. Trimming stripped 4 bases from V and 0 bases from J, with 10 bases between. Per germline, CDR1 SGHRS and CDR2 YFSETQ. There are 14 residues in the CDR3. In DNA form, the CDR3 reads TGCGCCAGCAGCCCTTCGGTCATGAACACTGAAGCTTTCTTT. The encoded protein is CASSPSVMNTEAFF.

This clonotype was counted a few times. The chain has TRBV3-1 and TRBJ2-1; 7 bases map to TRBD1. The CDR3 runs 13 residues. Germline loops: CDR1 LGHDT, CDR2 YNNKEL (reference sequence). V lost 3 bases, J lost 6 bases, and 2 bases stayed unmatched. Here the CDR3 reads CASSHRGLNEQFF. The CDR3 DNA reads TGTGCCAGCAGCCATAGGGGGCTCAATGAGCAGTTCTTC.

The chain carries TRBV7-2 and TRBJ2-5, with TRBD2 matching 10 bases. V trimming: 5 bases; J trimming: 1 base; junction bases outside the gene matches: 7. CDR3 size: 16 residues. CDR1 is SGHTA, CDR2 FQGNSA, per germline. The CDR3 spells CASSKGVAGGQETQYF. The CDR3 DNA sequence: TGTGCCAGCAGCAAGGGGGTAGCGGGGGGCCAAGAGACCCAGTACTTC.

The chain joins TRBV7-2 to TRBJ2-5; 12 nucleotides agree with TRBD1. Per the germline V gene, CDR1 is SGHTA and CDR2 is FQGNSA. The CDR3 is 14 residues long. Trimming took 4 bases from V and 6 from J; bases not matched to a gene: 3. This chain's CDR3 is CASSSGQGAKTQYF. Here the CDR3 DNA reads TGTGCCAGCAGCTCGGGACAGGGGGCAAAGACCCAGTACTTC.

V and J are TRBV7-2 and TRBJ1-5; the D is unclear. CDR1 is SGHTA, CDR2 FQGNSA, per germline. The V and J ends lost 1 base and 9 bases respectively, with 13 bases between them. The length of the CDR3 is 14 residues. The CDR3 region has the DNA TGTGCCAGCAGCTTAGATCTGCCCGGTCGGCCCCAGCATTTT. It specifies CASSLDLPGRPQHF.

This clonotype has a count of ten or more. The chain recombines TRBV5-1 with TRBJ2-3; no clear D. The germline V and J ends were trimmed by 3 bases and 0 bases, with 8 bases remaining between them. The CDR3 is 14 amino acids. The V gene's germline CDR1 is SGHRS and CDR2 YFSETQ. CDR3 region: CASSSPDSTDTQYF. The CDR3 nucleotides read TGCGCCAGCAGCTCGCCGGACAGCACAGATACGCAGTATTTT. Full variable domain (remainder filled in from reference TRBV5-1 and TRBJ2-3): KAGVTQTPRYLIKTRGQQVTLSCSPISGHRSVSWYQQTPGQGLQFLFEYFSETQRNKGNFPGRFSGRQFSNSRSEMNVSTLELGDSALYLCASSSPDSTDTQYFGPGTRLTVL.